This TCR beta chain was identified during a study of T-cell memory formation after mild COVID-19. The CDR3 is 14 amino acids. With 1 base removed from V and 10 bases from J, the gap between germline ends came to 11 bases. CDR1 is SEHNR, CDR2 FQNEAQ, per germline (reference sequence). TCRdb re-called the 5' RACE reads through MiXCR, storing one row per CDR3 protein. The sample has 140,000 to 150,000 distinct CDR3 sequences; 25% are singletons. The TCR comes from an adult woman who had mild COVID-19 (a few samples of this study predate the infection). Cell type and time point are not known. Material for sequencing was PBMCs or a T cell subset sorted from them (not recorded which). V is TRBV7-9 and J is TRBJ1-6; no definite D call. CDR3 sequence (DNA): TGTGCCAGCAGCTTAGTAGAGGGAGAGTCACCCCTCCACTTT. It yields the protein CASSLVEGESPLHF.